The 18 T cell receptor beta chains below were found in one sample sequenced in a study of blood T cell repertoires in COVID-19. Assay: immunoSEQ multiplex PCR; the TCRdb copy retains only in-frame clones and omits some. Altogether roughly 190,000 clones are present, 65% to 85% being singletons, with the ten largest covering roughly 3.2%. Source material: PBMCs or T cells enriched from blood (not recorded which). Source of these receptors: a woman between 25 and 40 years old who had recovered from COVID-19.

This chain's CDR3 is CASSQELAGGSYNEQFF. CDR3 sequence (DNA): TGTGCCAGCAGCCAAGAACTAGCGGGAGGATCCTACAATGAGCAGTTCTTC. The V gene is TRBV3-1 (or the pseudogene TRBV3-2), the J gene TRBJ2-1; TRBD2 agrees at 12 bases. Germline V gene sequence: CDR1 LGHDT, CDR2 YNNKEL (reference sequence). This CDR3 has 17 residues. The trim removed 0 bases at V and 1 base at J, leaving 1 base unmatched.

V is TRBV7-2 and J is TRBJ2-2, with 16 bases matching TRBD2. The CDR3 has 19 amino acids. The germline CDR1 and CDR2 sequences are SGHTA and FQGNSA. The V gene end was trimmed by 4 bases and the J gene end by 4 bases; junction bases not matched to a gene: 9. The CDR3 protein is CASSWGLAGGRVFTGELFF. The CDR3 DNA reads as TGTGCCAGCAGCTGGGGACTAGCGGGAGGGCGGGTATTCACCGGGGAGCTGTTTTTT.

The rearrangement joins TRBV9 to TRBJ2-2; TRBD1 might be the D (5 bases). The CDR3 sequence is 15 residues long. In germline, CDR1 is SGDLS, CDR2 YYNGEE. Trimming removed 0 bases at V and 6 bases at J, with 12 bases between. The CDR3 coding sequence is TGTGCCAGCAGCGTAGAACTGGGGCGCCCCGGGGAGCTGTTTTTT. Protein sequence: CASSVELGRPGELFF. Full variable domain (rest looked up from reference TRBV9 and TRBJ2-2): DSGVTQTPKHLITATGQRVTLRCSPRSGDLSVYWYQQSLDQGLQFLIQYYNGEERAKGNILERFSAQQFPDLHSELNLSSLELGDSALYFCASSVELGRPGELFFGEGSRLTVL.

The chain is built from TRBV28 and TRBJ2-3, with D unclear. Germline CDR1 is MDHEN and CDR2 is SYDVKM. Trimming pared 7 bases from V and 7 bases from J, leaving 24 bases between. This CDR3 spans 16 amino acids. The CDR3: CASISPPQKRGNTQYF. The CDR3 nucleotides are TGTGCCAGCATTTCCCCACCCCAGAAGCGCGGAAATACGCAGTATTTT.

CDR3 nucleotides: TGTGCCAGCAGTTGGAGGGGGCAGGGGGTCTATGGCTACACCTTC. Translation gives CASSWRGQGVYGYTF. This chain uses TRBV28 with TRBJ1-2, with 7 bases aligning to TRBD1. The CDR3 has 15 amino acids. In germline, CDR1 is MDHEN, CDR2 SYDVKM. Trimming at V came to 4 bases and at J to 4 bases, leaving 9 bases not matched to a gene.

The chain links TRBV6-5 to TRBJ2-7; 9 nucleotides line up with TRBD1. This CDR3 has 13 amino acids. Germline lookup yields CDR1 MNHEY and CDR2 SVGAGI. CDR3 nucleotide sequence: TGTGCTAGCAGTCCATCCGGGACAGGGGAGCAGTACGTC. Amino acids: CASSPSGTGEQYV.

The sample holds one count of this clone. The chain carries TRBV19 and TRBJ1-1; a weak D match, TRBD1 (6 bases). Germline assignment: CDR1 LNHDA and CDR2 SQIVND (reference sequence). The CDR3 has 12 amino acids. With 3 bases removed from V and 12 bases from J, the gap between germline ends came to 14 bases. The CDR3 here is CASSILGTRTFF. CDR3 nucleotides: TGTGCCAGTAGTATCTTGGGGACAAGGACTTTCTTT.

The V and J genes are TRBV7-9 and TRBJ2-3; D is uncertain. The CDR3 is made up of 16 amino acids. V was cut by 2 bases and J by 2 bases, with 14 bases left in between. Germline V gene sequence: CDR1 SEHNR, CDR2 FQNEAQ (reference sequence). The CDR3 DNA sequence: TGTGCCAGCAGCTTATCTGACTTGCTAACCACAGATACGCAGTATTTT. Translating it yields CASSLSDLLTTDTQYF. The variable domain in full, completed from reference TRBV7-9 and TRBJ2-3, reads DTGVSQNPRHKITKRGQNVTFRCDPISEHNRLYWYRQTLGQGPEFLTYFQNEAQLEKSRLLSDRFSAERPKGSFSTLEIQRTEQGDSAMYLCASSLSDLLTTDTQYFGPGTRLTVL.

The chain recombines TRBV24-1 with TRBJ2-3; TRBD1 agrees at 7 bases. The CDR3 is 17 amino acids. The germline gives CDR1 KGHDR, CDR2 SFDVKD. J was trimmed by 5 bases and V by 0 bases; bases with no gene match: 10. The CDR3 sequence is CATSDLRQGGHKDTQYF. The CDR3 coding sequence is TGTGCCACCAGTGATTTGAGACAGGGTGGGCATAAAGATACGCAGTATTTT.

The J gene is TRBJ1-3, the V gene TRBV11-3, with a weak D call TRBD1 (6 bases). The CDR3 sequence is 14 residues long. Germline V CDR1 and CDR2: SGHNT, YENEEA. V was trimmed by 4 bases and J by 3 bases, leaving 10 bases between them. Here the CDR3 reads CASSSGAVGNTIYF. As DNA, the CDR3 is TGTGCCAGCAGCTCAGGGGCTGTTGGAAACACCATATATTTT.

The genes are TRBV5-1 and TRBJ1-2; D possibly corresponds to TRBD1 (5 bases). The CDR3 loop spans 14 amino acids. Germline CDR1 SGHRS, CDR2 YFSETQ. V lost 0 bases to trimming and J lost 3 bases, with 9 bases between them. The CDR3 protein is CASSLVVGDYGYTF. The CDR3, as DNA: TGCGCCAGCAGCTTGGTTGTAGGGGACTATGGCTACACCTTC.

The chain combines TRBV5-4 with TRBJ2-3, with 7 positions matching TRBD1. In germline, CDR1 is SGHNT, CDR2 YYREEE (reference sequence). Germline trimming cut 2 bases from V and 4 bases from J; bases unmatched to any gene: 7. The CDR3 loop spans 15 amino acids. The CDR3, as DNA: TGTGCCAGCAGCTTAGAGGGGGCCGGGGCAGATACGCAGTATTTT. Translated, it gives CASSLEGAGADTQYF.

This sequence joins TRBV6-6 and TRBJ1-2; D possibly corresponds to TRBD1 (6 bases). The V gene's germline CDR1 is MNHNY and CDR2 SVGAGI (reference sequence). CDR3 length: 13 amino acids. Trimming took 5 bases from V and 3 from J, leaving 10 bases between them. This chain's CDR3 is CASSAQGYYGYTF. The CDR3 DNA sequence: TGTGCCAGCAGTGCACAGGGTTACTATGGCTACACCTTC.

The chain links TRBV5-1 to TRBJ1-1; maybe TRBD1 (6 bases). The germline CDR1 and CDR2 sequences are SGHRS and YFSETQ. V was clipped by 1 base and J by 4 bases, with 11 bases between them. This CDR3 is built from 14 residues. The CDR3 reads CASSLTGKVTEAFF. The CDR3 DNA sequence: TGCGCCAGCAGCTTGACAGGGAAGGTCACTGAAGCTTTCTTT.

This chain links TRBV29-1 with TRBJ1-2, with 8 bases matching TRBD1. Per germline, CDR1 SQVTM and CDR2 ANQGSEA. The CDR3 extends over 14 amino acids. After removal of 4 bases from V and 8 bases from J, the junction contained 12 bases not matched to a gene. For the CDR3, the DNA is TGCAGCGTTGGCGTTACCCGACAGGGGATCGGCTACACCTTC. It is translated as CSVGVTRQGIGYTF. Complete variable domain (other parts from reference TRBV29-1 and TRBJ1-2): SAVISQKPSRDICQRGTSLTIQCQVDSQVTMMFWYRQQPGQSLTLIATANQGSEATYESGFVIDKFPISRPNLTFSTLTVSNMSPEDSSIYLCSVGVTRQGIGYTFGSGTRLTVV.

The V call is TRBV29-1, the J call TRBJ2-1, with TRBD2 matching 15 bases. J was trimmed by 8 bases and V by 5 bases; bases with no gene match: 10. Germline CDR1 SQVTM, CDR2 ANQGSEA. The CDR3 loop spans 16 amino acids. The CDR3 is CSVPGTSGGYGDEQFF. CDR3 sequence (DNA): TGCAGCGTTCCCGGGACTAGCGGGGGGTACGGCGATGAGCAGTTCTTC.

The rearrangement joins TRBV11-2 to TRBJ2-1, with 8 bases matching TRBD2. Unmatched junction bases numbered 11, after V lost 5 bases and J lost 5 bases. The germline CDR1 and CDR2 sequences are SGHAT and FQNNGV. The CDR3 spans 16 residues. The CDR3 here is CASSPHGAGGHNEQFF. The CDR3 nucleotides are TGTGCCAGCAGCCCTCATGGCGCGGGGGGCCACAATGAGCAGTTCTTC.

As DNA, the CDR3 is TGTGCCAGCAGAGGGGGAGATGAGCAGTTCTTC. Its translation is CASRGGDEQFF. The V call is TRBV11-3, the J call TRBJ2-1; a possible D gene is TRBD1 (6 bases). The V and J ends lost 6 bases and 8 bases respectively, with 8 bases between them. CDR1 and CDR2 from the germline V gene are SGHNT and YENEEA. This CDR3 comprises 11 residues. The full variable domain, completed using reference TRBV11-3 and TRBJ2-1, is EAGVVQSPRYKIIEKKQPVAFWCNPISGHNTLYWYLQNLGQGPELLIRYENEEAVDDSQLPKDRFSAERLKGVDSTLKIQPAELGDSAVYLCASRGGDEQFFGPGTRLTVL.